This paragraph covers one T cell receptor beta chain sequence. The data belong to a study of blood T cell repertoires in COVID-19. Study-level information: Samples of COVID-19 (acute and convalescent) were obtained from the United States, Italy and Spain. Nucleic acid was either cDNA or gDNA, and it came from T cells, B-cell-depleted T cells, or PBMCs.

Trimming removed 4 bases from V and 7 bases from J; junction bases left unmatched: 8. This CDR3 region has 15 residues. Germline V gene data show CDR1 as SGHRS and CDR2 as YFSETQ. Per the original data handling: By means of reference gene primer amplification, nucleated cell counts were estimated. Assay: immunoSEQ multiplex PCR; the TCRdb copy retains only in-frame clones and omits some. D and trimming come from the DNA, and the V and J calls and clone size come from that table. The profile covers about 260,000 clones, with roughly four fifths appearing a single time and approximately 1.9% taken by the ten largest.

The specimen was peripheral blood. The clonotype was recovered from a woman older than 75 with acute or convalescent COVID-19. The V gene is TRBV5-1, the J gene TRBJ1-4; 9 nucleotides line up with TRBD1. The DNA for the CDR3 is TGCGCCAGCAGCACGGGACAGGGAGGGTTTGAAAAACTGTTTTTT. It encodes CASSTGQGGFEKLFF.